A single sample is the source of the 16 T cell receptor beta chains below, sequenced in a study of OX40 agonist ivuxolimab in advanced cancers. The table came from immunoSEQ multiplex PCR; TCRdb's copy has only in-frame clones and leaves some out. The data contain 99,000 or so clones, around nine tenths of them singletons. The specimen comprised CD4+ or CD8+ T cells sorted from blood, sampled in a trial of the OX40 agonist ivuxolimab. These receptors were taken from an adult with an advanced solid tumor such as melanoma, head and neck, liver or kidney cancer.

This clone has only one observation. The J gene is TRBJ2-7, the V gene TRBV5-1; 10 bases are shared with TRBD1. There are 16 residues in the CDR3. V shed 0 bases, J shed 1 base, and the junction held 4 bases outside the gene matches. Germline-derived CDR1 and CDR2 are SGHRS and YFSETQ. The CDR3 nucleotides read TGCGCCAGCAGCTTGGGACAGGGGGCGTTATCCTACGAGCAGTACTTC. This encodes CASSLGQGALSYEQYF.

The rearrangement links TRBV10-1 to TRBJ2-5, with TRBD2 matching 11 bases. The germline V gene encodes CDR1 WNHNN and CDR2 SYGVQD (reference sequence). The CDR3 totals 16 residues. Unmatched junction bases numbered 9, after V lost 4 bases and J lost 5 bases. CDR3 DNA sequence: TGCGCCAGCAGTGGGAGTAGCGGGAGGGTAAAGGAGACCCAGTACTTC. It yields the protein CASSGSSGRVKETQYF.

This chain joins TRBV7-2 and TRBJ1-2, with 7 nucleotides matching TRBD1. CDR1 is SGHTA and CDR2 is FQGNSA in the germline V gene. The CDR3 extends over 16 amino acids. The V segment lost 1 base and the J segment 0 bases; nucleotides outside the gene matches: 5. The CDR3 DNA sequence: TGTGCCAGCAGCTTAGTCCGGACAGGTTCTAACTATGGCTACACCTTC. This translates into CASSLVRTGSNYGYTF.

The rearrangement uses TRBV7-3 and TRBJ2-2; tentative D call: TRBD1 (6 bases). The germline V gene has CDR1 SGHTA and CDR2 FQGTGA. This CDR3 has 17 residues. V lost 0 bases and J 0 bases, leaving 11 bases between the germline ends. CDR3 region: CASSLTGDRSNTGELFF. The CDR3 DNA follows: TGTGCCAGCAGCTTAACGGGAGACAGGTCGAACACCGGGGAGCTGTTTTTT.

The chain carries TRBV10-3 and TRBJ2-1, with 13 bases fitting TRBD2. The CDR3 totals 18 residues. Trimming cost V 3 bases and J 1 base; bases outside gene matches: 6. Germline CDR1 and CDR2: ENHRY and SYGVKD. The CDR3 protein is CAISDPTLAGGSYNEQFF. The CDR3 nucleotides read TGTGCCATCAGTGACCCGACACTAGCGGGGGGGTCCTACAATGAGCAGTTCTTC.

The CDR3 loop reads CSVGTGGQSYEQYF. The CDR3 coding sequence is TGCAGCGTAGGAACAGGGGGCCAGTCATACGAGCAGTACTTC. The V call is TRBV29-1, the J call TRBJ2-7; TRBD1 agrees at 9 bases. The CDR3 length is 14 residues. V lost 6 bases and J lost 4; bases outside the gene matches: 10. CDR1 SQVTM and CDR2 ANQGSEA come from the germline V gene.

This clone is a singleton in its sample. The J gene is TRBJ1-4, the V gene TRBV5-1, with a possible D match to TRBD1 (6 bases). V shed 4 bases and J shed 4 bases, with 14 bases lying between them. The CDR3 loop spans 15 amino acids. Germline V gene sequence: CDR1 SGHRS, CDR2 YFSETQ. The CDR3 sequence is CASSPSGHLNEKLFF. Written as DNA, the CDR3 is TGCGCCAGCAGCCCATCGGGACACCTTAATGAAAAACTGTTTTTT.

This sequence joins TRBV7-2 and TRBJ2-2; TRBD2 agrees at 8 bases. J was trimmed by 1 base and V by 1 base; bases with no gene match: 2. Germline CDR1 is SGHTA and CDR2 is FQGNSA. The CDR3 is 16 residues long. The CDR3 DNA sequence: TGTGCCAGCAGCTTAGTTGCGGGAGGGAACACCGGGGAGCTGTTTTTT. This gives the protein CASSLVAGGNTGELFF.

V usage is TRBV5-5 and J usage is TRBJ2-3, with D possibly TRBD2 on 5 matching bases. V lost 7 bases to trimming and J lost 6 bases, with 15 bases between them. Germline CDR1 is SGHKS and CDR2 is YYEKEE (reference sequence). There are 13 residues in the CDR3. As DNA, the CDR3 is TGTGCCAGCGGACTCTATCGAGGGGATACGCAGTATTTT. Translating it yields CASGLYRGDTQYF.

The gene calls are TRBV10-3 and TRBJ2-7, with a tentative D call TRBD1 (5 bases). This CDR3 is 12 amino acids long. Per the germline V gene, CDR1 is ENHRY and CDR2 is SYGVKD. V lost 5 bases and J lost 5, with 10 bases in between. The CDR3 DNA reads TGTGCCATCAGTAAGACAGAGGACGAGCAGTACTTC. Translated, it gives CAISKTEDEQYF.

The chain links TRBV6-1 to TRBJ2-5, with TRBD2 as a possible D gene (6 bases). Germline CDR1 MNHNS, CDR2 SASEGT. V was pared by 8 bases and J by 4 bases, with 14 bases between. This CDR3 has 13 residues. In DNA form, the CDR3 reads TGTGCCAGCCTGAGCTGGGGGGTAGAGACCCAGTACTTC. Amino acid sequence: CASLSWGVETQYF.

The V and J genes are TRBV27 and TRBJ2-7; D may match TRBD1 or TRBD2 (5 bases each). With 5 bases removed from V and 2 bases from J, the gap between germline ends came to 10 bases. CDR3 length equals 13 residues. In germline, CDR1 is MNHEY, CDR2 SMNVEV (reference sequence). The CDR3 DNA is TGTGCCAGCAGTCCGGGACCAACCTACGAGCAGTACTTC. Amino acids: CASSPGPTYEQYF.

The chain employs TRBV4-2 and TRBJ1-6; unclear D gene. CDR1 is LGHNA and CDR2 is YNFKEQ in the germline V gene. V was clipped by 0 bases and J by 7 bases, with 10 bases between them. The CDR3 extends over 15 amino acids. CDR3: CASSQEIGMNSPLHF. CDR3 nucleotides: TGTGCCAGCAGCCAAGAGATCGGGATGAATTCACCCCTCCACTTT.

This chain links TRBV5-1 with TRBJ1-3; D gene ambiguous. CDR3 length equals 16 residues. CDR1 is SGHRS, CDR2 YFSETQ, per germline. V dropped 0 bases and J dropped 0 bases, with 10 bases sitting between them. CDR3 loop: CASSLGETVSGNTIYF. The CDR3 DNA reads TGCGCCAGCAGCTTGGGGGAAACTGTCTCTGGAAACACCATATATTTT.

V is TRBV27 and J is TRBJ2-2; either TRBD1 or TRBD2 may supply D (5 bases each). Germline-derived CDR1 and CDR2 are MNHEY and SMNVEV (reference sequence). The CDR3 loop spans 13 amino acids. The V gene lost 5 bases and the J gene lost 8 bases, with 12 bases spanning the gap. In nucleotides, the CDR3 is TGTGCCAGCAGTCCTTGGGGGAAGGGGGAGCTGTTTTTT. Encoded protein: CASSPWGKGELFF.

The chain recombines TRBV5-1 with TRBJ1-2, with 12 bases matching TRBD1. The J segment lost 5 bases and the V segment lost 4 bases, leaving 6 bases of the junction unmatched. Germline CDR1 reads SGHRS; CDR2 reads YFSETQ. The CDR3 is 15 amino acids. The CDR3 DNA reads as TGCGCCAGCAGCATAGGGACAGGGGGCGAGTATGGCTACACCTTC. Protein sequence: CASSIGTGGEYGYTF.